This T cell receptor beta chain was identified in a study of monozygotic twins with inflammatory bowel disease. Study results and caveats: IBD patients, compared with healthy twins, shared fewer clonotypes with others (especially with disease activity).

A remark on this clonotype: Its antigen is not known.

Germline V gene lookup returns CDR1 SGHKS and CDR2 YYEKEE (reference sequence). This CDR3 contains 14 residues. The TCR libraries each used total RNA (approximately 3,200 ng per library). From its re-call of the 5' RACE reads, TCRdb lists each CDR3 protein once, without DNA. The ten top clones account for around 2.6%, within a sample of approximately 380,000 distinct CDR3 sequences. Sequencing was carried out using blood. The chain joins TRBV5-5 to TRBJ1-4. The receptor was derived from a human donor with ulcerative colitis or Crohn's disease, or a healthy co-twin of an affected twin (not recorded which). The CDR3 spells CASSQGLMGDQLFF.